This T cell receptor (beta chain) came from a study of blood T cell repertoires in COVID-19 (dated by TCRdb to about 2020). Turning to the overall study: Collaborator samples came from the United States, Italy and Spain and covered acute and convalescent phases of COVID-19. The repertoires were released in a freely available public database meant as a resource for research on the immune response to SARS-CoV-2. Where available, HLA class I and class II types were taken from metadata supplied by the sample provider and were not determined by assay-based typing. Deeply sampled blood TCRbeta repertoires from subjects exposed to, actively infected with, or recovered from COVID-19 were included in the dataset. Nearly every sample came with metadata listing a de-identified subject ID, COVID-19 status, age in years and sex. The material from the prospective study consisted of cDNA or gDNA derived from T cells, B-cell-depleted T cells, or PBMCs. The samples were drawn from the first 160 participants of the ongoing ImmuneRACE study and from under 1,500 subjects provided by 6 global collaborators. Points the paper makes about the study in general: How much clinical and demographic metadata was included differed by source and by participant, and the metadata was provided uncurated.

This clone is a singleton in its sample. There is no known antigen for this receptor. No clone much larger than this one lies a single base away; base qualities are absent. Clipping removes 10 bases from V and 6 bases from J, with 5 as the unmatched junction base count. Reading from cysteine to phenylalanine, the CDR3 counts 14 amino acids. CDR3 DNA is the only sequence kept; it has 42 bases, read in frame from the first base. From the germline V gene, CDR1 is MNHEY and CDR2 is SVGAGI. The immunoSEQ Assay, a bias-controlled multiplex PCR, was used to amplify TCRbeta CDR3 regions from genomic DNA. The authors' pipeline ran thus. The number of nucleated cells in each sample was estimated from the amplification of reference gene primers within the assay. Sequence reads were collapsed and filtered to measure the absolute abundance of every unique TCRbeta CDR3 rearrangement. For each sample, productive Simpson clonality was calculated by taking the square root of Simpson's diversity index across productive rearrangements. Not all clones reach the TCRdb copy of this immuneACCESS table, which keeps in-frame sequences only. Checked studies attribute under half of the gap to unresolved V genes and leave the rest unexplained. Clone size and V and J calls were adopted from that table, with D and trimming inferred from the DNA. The sample table contains 130,000 to 150,000 clones; only one count was recorded for 84% of them. Approximately 5% of the sample is in the top ten clones.

Whole blood was collected in K2EDTA tubes by collaborating institutions according to the institutions' own protocols. For TCRbeta analysis, collaborators shipped samples as frozen whole blood, isolated PBMCs, or DNA extracted from either of those sample types. The sequence was collected from a human donor in a cohort sampled during active COVID-19. Sequenced material: peripheral blood. The V and J genes are TRBV6-5 and TRBJ2-1; TRBD2 agrees with 14 junctional bases. The CDR3 region has the sequence CATQGLAGVNEQFF. The DNA sequence is as follows: TGTGCCACCCAGGGACTAGCGGGAGTCAATGAGCAGTTCTTC.